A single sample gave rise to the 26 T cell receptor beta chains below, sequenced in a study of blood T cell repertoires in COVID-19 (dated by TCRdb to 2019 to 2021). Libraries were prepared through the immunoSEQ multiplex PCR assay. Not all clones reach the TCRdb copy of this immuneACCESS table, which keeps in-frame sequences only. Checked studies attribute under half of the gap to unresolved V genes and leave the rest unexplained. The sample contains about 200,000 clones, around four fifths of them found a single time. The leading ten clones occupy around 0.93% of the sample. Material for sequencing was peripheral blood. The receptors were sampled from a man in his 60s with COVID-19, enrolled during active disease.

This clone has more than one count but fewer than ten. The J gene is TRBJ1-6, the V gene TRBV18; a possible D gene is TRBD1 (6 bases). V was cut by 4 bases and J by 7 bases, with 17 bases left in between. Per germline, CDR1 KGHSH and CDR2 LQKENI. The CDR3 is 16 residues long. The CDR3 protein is CASSRYTGLGNSPLHF. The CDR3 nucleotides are TGTGCCAGCTCACGTTATACAGGGTTGGGAAATTCACCCCTCCACTTT.

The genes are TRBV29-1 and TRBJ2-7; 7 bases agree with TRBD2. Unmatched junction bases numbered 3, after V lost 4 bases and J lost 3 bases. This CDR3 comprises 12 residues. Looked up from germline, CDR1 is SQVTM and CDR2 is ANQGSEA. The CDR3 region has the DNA TGCAGCGTTGGTGGGGGGGTCTACGAGCAGTACTTC. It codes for CSVGGGVYEQYF.

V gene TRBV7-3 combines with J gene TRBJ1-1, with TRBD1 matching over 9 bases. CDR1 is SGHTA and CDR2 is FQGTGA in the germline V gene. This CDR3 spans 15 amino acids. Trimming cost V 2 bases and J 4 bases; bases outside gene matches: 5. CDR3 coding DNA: TGTGCCAGCAGCTTAGGGACAGGGCTGCGCACTGAAGCTTTCTTT. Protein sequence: CASSLGTGLRTEAFF.

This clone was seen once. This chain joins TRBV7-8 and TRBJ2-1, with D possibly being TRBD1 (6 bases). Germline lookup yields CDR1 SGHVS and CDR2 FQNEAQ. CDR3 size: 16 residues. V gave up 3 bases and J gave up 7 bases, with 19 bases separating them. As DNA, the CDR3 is TGTGCCAGCAGCTTTGTGGGCAGGGGAGTCCCTAATGAGCAGTTCTTC. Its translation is CASSFVGRGVPNEQFF.

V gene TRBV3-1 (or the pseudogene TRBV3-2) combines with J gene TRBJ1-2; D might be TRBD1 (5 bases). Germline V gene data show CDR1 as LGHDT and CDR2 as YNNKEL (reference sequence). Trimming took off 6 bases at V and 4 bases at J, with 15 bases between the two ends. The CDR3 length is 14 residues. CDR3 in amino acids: CASSRTRGIYGYTF. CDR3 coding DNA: TGTGCCAGCAGTCGGACGCGGGGGATCTATGGCTACACCTTC.

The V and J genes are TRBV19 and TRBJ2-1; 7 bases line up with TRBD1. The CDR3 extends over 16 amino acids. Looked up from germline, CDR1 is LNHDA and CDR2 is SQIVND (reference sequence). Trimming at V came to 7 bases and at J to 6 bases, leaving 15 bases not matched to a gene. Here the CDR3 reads CASTPRGRILGNEQFF. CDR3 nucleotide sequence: TGTGCCAGTACTCCAAGGGGGCGTATTTTGGGCAATGAGCAGTTCTTC.

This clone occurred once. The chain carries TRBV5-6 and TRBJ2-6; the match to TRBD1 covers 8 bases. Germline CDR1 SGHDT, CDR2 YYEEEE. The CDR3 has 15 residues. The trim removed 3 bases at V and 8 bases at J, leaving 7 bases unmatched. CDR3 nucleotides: TGTGCCAGCAGCTCAGGACAGGGTACGACCAACGTCCTGACTTTC. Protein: CASSSGQGTTNVLTF.

As DNA, the CDR3 is TGTGCCAGCAGCGTAGAACCAGGGGGGAATCAGCCCCAGCATTTT. This sequence encodes CASSVEPGGNQPQHF. This rearrangement joins TRBV9 to TRBJ1-5; 7 bases map to TRBD1. The germline gives CDR1 SGDLS, CDR2 YYNGEE. With V trimmed by 0 bases and J by 4 bases, 4 bases remained unmatched. The CDR3 runs 15 residues.

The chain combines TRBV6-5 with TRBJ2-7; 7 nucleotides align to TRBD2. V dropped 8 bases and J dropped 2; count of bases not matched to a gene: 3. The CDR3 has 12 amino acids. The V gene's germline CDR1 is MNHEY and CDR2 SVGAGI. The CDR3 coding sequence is TGTGCCAGCGGGGAGGGTCCCTACGAGCAGTACTTC. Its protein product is CASGEGPYEQYF.

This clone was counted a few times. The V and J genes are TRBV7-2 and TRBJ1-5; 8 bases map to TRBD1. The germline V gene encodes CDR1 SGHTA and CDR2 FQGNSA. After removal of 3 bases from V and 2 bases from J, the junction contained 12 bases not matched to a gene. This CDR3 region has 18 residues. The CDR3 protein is CASSFYRTGSDGNQPQHF. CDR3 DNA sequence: TGTGCCAGCAGCTTCTACCGGACAGGGAGCGACGGCAATCAGCCCCAGCATTTT. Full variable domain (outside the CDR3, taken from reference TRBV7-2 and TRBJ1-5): GAGVSQSPSNKVTEKGKDVELRCDPISGHTALYWYRQSLGQGLEFLIYFQGNSAPDKSGLPSDRFSAERTGGSVSTLTIQRTQQEDSAVYLCASSFYRTGSDGNQPQHFGDGTRLSIL.

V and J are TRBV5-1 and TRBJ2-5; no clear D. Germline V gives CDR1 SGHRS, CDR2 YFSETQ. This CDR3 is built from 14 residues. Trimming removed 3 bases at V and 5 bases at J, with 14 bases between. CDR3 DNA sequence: TGCGCCAGCAGCTCGACCGGAGTGGTGGAGACCCAGTACTTC. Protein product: CASSSTGVVETQYF.

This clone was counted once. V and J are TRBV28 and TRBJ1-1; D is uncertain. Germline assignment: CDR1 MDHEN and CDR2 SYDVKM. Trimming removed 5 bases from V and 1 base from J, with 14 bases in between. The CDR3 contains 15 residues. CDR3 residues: CASSPRGYGNTEAFF. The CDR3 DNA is TGTGCCAGCAGTCCGCGAGGGTATGGGAACACTGAAGCTTTCTTT.

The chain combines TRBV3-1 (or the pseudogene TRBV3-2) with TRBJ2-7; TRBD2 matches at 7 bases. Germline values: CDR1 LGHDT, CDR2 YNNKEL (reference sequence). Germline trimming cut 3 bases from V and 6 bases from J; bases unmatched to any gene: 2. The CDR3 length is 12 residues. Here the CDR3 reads CASSQGGIEQYF. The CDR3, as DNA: TGTGCCAGCAGCCAGGGAGGGATCGAGCAGTACTTC.

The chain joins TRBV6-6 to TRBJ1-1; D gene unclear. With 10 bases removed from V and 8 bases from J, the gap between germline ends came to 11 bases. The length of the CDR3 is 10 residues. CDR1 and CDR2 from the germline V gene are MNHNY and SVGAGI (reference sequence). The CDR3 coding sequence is TGTGCCACCCGAGCGGCGGAAGCTTTCTTT. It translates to CATRAAEAFF.

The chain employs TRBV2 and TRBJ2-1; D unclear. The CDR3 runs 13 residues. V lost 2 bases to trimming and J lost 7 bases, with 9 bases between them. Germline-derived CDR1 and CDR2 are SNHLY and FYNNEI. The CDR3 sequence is CASSELAQNEQFF. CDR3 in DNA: TGTGCCAGCAGTGAATTGGCTCAAAATGAGCAGTTCTTC.

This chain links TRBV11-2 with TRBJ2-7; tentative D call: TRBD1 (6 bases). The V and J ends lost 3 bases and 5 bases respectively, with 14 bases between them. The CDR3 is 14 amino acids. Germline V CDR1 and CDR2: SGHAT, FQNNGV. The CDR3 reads CASSFLQGNDEQYF. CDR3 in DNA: TGTGCCAGCAGCTTTCTACAGGGTAACGACGAGCAGTACTTC.

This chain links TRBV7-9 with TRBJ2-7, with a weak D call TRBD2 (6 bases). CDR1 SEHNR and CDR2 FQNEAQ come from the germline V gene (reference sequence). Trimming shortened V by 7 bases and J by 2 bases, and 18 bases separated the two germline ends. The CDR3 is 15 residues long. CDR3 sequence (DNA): TGTGCCAGCACCAAAACGGAGGGCAGCCCCTACGAGCAGTACTTC. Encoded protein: CASTKTEGSPYEQYF.

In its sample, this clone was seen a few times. Here the CDR3 reads CASLSSGELFF. The DNA of the CDR3 is TGTGCCAGCCTGAGCTCTGGGGAGCTGTTTTTT. The rearrangement links TRBV28 to TRBJ2-2; D call uncertain. The V end lost 8 bases, the J end lost 8 bases, and 9 bases lay between the germline ends. Germline V gene sequence: CDR1 MDHEN, CDR2 SYDVKM. The CDR3 length is 11 residues.

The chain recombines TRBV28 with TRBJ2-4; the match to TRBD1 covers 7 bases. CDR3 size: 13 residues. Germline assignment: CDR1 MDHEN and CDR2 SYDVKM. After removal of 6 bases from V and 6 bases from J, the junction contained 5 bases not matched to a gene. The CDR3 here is CASRPTGVNIQYF. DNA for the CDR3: TGTGCCAGCAGGCCTACAGGGGTAAACATTCAGTACTTC.

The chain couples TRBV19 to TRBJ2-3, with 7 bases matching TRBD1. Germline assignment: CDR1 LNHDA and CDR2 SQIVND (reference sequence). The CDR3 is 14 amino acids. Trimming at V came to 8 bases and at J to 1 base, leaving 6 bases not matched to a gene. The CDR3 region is CASRQGPGTDTQYF. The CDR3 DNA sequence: TGTGCCAGTCGACAGGGCCCAGGCACAGATACGCAGTATTTT.

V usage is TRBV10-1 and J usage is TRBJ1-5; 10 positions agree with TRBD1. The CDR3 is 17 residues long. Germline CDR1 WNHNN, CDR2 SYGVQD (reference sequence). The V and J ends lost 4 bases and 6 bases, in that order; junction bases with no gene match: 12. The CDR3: CASSALMTGGRGQPQHF. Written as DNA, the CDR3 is TGCGCCAGCAGTGCCCTAATGACAGGGGGCCGGGGTCAGCCCCAGCATTTT.

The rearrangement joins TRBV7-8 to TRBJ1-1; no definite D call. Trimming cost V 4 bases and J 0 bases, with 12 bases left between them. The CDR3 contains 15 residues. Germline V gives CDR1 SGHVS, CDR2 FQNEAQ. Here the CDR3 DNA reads TGTGCCAGCAGCTCCCTGGTACAGATGAACACTGAAGCTTTCTTT. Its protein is CASSSLVQMNTEAFF.

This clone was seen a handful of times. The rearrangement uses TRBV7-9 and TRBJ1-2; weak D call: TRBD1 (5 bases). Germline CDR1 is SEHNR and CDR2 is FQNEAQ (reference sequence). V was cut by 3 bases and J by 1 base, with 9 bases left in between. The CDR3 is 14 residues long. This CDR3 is CASSFSGINYGYTF. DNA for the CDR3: TGTGCCAGCAGCTTTTCAGGGATTAACTATGGCTACACCTTC.

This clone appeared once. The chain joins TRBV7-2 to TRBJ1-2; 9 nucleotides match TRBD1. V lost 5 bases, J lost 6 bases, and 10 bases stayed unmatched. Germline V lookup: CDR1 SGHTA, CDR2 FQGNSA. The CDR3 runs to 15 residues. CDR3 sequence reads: CASSPDRGVIHGYTF. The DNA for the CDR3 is TGTGCCAGCAGCCCTGACAGGGGGGTCATTCATGGCTACACCTTC. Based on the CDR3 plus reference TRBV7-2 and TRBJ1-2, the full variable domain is GAGVSQSPSNKVTEKGKDVELRCDPISGHTALYWYRQSLGQGLEFLIYFQGNSAPDKSGLPSDRFSAERTGGSVSTLTIQRTQQEDSAVYLCASSPDRGVIHGYTFGSGTRLTVV.

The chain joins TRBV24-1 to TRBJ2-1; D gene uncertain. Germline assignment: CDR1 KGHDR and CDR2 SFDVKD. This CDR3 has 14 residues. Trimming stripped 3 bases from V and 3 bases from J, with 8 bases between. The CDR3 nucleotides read TGTGCCACCAGTGATGAGCCCAACTACAATGAGCAGTTCTTC. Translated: CATSDEPNYNEQFF.

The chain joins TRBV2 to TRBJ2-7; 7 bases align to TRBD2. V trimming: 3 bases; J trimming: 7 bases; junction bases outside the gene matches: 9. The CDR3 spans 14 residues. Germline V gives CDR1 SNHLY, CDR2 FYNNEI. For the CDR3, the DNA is TGTGCCAGCAGTGACTGGGCCCCAGCGGGGGAGCAGTACTTC. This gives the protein CASSDWAPAGEQYF. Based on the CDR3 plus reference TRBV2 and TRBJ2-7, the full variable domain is EPEVTQTPSHQVTQMGQEVILRCVPISNHLYFYWYRQILGQKVEFLVSFYNNEISEKSEIFDDQFSVERPDGSNFTLKIRSTKLEDSAMYFCASSDWAPAGEQYFGPGTRLTVT.